This is a list of T cell receptor beta chains from one sample in a study of T cell responses to AZD1222 COVID-19 vaccine. The data were produced by immunoSEQ multiplex PCR, yet TCRdb's version contains in-frame clones alone and is incomplete. The sample shows some 120,000 clones, more than 85% of them seen only once. Sample: peripheral blood, taken on day 0 of AZD1222 vaccination. The receptors derive from an adult in good health. Both conserved end residues are part of each CDR3. Fields, in order: CDR3 DNA, CDR3 protein, V gene, clone size, D gene, CDR3 length, J gene. D genes are given only for firm matches. A row's size may be missing; if present it is once, few, many or a size class.

TGCAGTGCCAGTATTAGGGTTGGCTACAATGAGCAGTTCTTC CSASIRVGYNEQFF TRBV20-1 - - 14 TRBJ2-1
TGTGCCAGCAGTGAAACGACAGGACTGGGTTCACCCCTCCACTTT CASSETTGLGSPLHF TRBV2 - - 15 TRBJ1-6
TGTGCCAGCGGCCCAGGGGGACCTCAGCCCCAGCATTTT CASGPGGPQPQHF TRBV6-5 - TRBD1 13 TRBJ1-5
TGTGCCTGGAGTGCACTAGCGGGAGGCGAGCAGTACTTC CAWSALAGGEQYF TRBV30 - TRBD2 13 TRBJ2-7
TGTGCCTGGAGCGTGGGCAGAAAAAACACTGAAGCTTTCTTT CAWSVGRKNTEAFF TRBV30 - - 14 TRBJ1-1
TGTGCCAGCTCACCAAGGGGAGGGTCCCCATACGAGCAGTACTTC CASSPRGGSPYEQYF TRBV18 once TRBD2 15 TRBJ2-7
TGTGCCAGCAGCGGACGAGAATACTCCTACAATGAGCAGTTCTTC CASSGREYSYNEQFF TRBV9 - - 15 TRBJ2-1
TGTGCCAGTAGTCTACGGACAGGGGCGAACACCGGGGAGCTGTTTTTT CASSLRTGANTGELFF TRBV19 once TRBD1 16 TRBJ2-2
TGTGCCAGCAAGGCCTTGGAATACACCTTC CASKALEYTF TRBV9 - - 10 TRBJ1-2
TGCGCCAGCTCAAGGGAGGGTGTCTCCTACAATGAGCAGTTCTTC CASSREGVSYNEQFF TRBV5-1 - TRBD2 15 TRBJ2-1
TGTGCCTGGAGCGGGACAGGGCAGAACACCGGGGAGCTGTTTTTT CAWSGTGQNTGELFF TRBV30 - TRBD1 15 TRBJ2-2
TGTGCCTGGAGTGTACTGAGGGCTCCGACCTTC CAWSVLRAPTF TRBV30 - - 11 TRBJ1-2
TGTGCCAGCAGCTTTTATAGCGGGAGTCTCACAGATACGCAGTATTTT CASSFYSGSLTDTQYF TRBV7-9 - TRBD2 16 TRBJ2-3
TGTGCCAGCAGTTACTCGGGAGGACCCGCGTCCAATGAGCAGTTCTTC CASSYSGGPASNEQFF TRBV6-5 once - 16 TRBJ2-1
TGTGCCAGCAGTGGGAGCGGGCGCTTTTACAATGAGCAGTTCTTC CASSGSGRFYNEQFF TRBV27 once - 15 TRBJ2-1
TGTGCCACCAGTGATAGGGACAGCCTCGGGACTGAAGCTTTCTTT CATSDRDSLGTEAFF TRBV24-1 few TRBD1 15 TRBJ1-1
TGTGCCAGCAGCTTTAAAATCGCCGTAGCGATAGGTGGCTACACCTTC CASSFKIAVAIGGYTF TRBV5-6 - - 16 TRBJ1-2
TGTGCCAGCAGCGTCACCTCGGTGGGGCTCGAGCAGTACTTC CASSVTSVGLEQYF TRBV9 once - 14 TRBJ2-7
TGCAGCGTCGCAGGTTCTGGGGCCAACGTCCTGACTTTC CSVAGSGANVLTF TRBV29-1 - - 13 TRBJ2-6
TGTGCCAGCAGCAATAGCGGTAGCTCCTACAATGAGCAGTTCTTC CASSNSGSSYNEQFF TRBV5-4 - - 15 TRBJ2-1
TGTGCCAGCAGCTTTTACGGGACTAGCTCTGAACTTGGCACCGGGGAGCTGTTTTTT CASSFYGTSSELGTGELFF TRBV13 - TRBD2 19 TRBJ2-2
TGTGCCAGCAGCTTTCGGACCACCGGTGAAGCTTTCTTT CASSFRTTGEAFF TRBV5-5 - - 13 TRBJ1-1